This entry lists 7 T cell receptor beta chains sequenced from one sample in a study of PD-L1 blockade in urothelial cancer. This table comes from immunoSEQ multiplex PCR, and its TCRdb copy is limited to in-frame clones, with some not included. The sample has some 47,000 clones, more than 75% seen once. The specimen comprised PBMCs, sampled around atezolizumab (anti-PD-L1) treatment. The receptors were gathered from an older man with urothelial cancer.

V and J are TRBV5-5 and TRBJ2-7; D is possibly TRBD1 (5 bases). Per germline, CDR1 SGHKS and CDR2 YYEKEE (reference sequence). Deletions cut 1 base from V and 6 bases from J, with 29 bases between. The CDR3 totals 19 residues. The DNA for the CDR3 is TGTGCCAGCAGCTTGAATCTCGCCCGGACGCGAATGGGGCAAACCGAGCAGTACTTC. It translates to CASSLNLARTRMGQTEQYF.

The V gene is TRBV11-1, the J gene TRBJ2-7; 8 bases fit TRBD1. V trimming: 4 bases; J trimming: 0 bases; junction bases outside the gene matches: 5. CDR1 and CDR2 from the germline V gene are SGHAT and FQDESV (reference sequence). The CDR3 covers 15 residues. CDR3 loop: CASSYGQGYSYEQYF. The CDR3 nucleotides are TGTGCCAGCAGCTACGGACAGGGATACTCCTACGAGCAGTACTTC.

V gene TRBV6-5 combines with J gene TRBJ2-7; D may be TRBD1 (7 bases). Trimming took 8 bases from V and 6 from J, leaving 11 bases between them. Germline V lookup: CDR1 MNHEY, CDR2 SVGAGI. This CDR3 is built from 11 residues. The CDR3 region has the DNA TGTGCCAGCCGCCAGGGGGGCGAGCAGTACTTC. The encoded protein is CASRQGGEQYF.

V is TRBV7-9 and J is TRBJ1-5; 12 bases are shared with TRBD1. CDR1 is SEHNR and CDR2 is FQNEAQ in the germline V gene (reference sequence). This CDR3 is 16 amino acids long. V gave up 5 bases and J gave up 5 bases; unmatched junction bases: 7. CDR3 protein: CASSPPGTGGDQPQHF. In DNA form, the CDR3 reads TGTGCCAGCAGCCCCCCCGGGACAGGGGGCGATCAGCCCCAGCATTTT.

The CDR3 is CASGGEVQEFSTGELFF. The CDR3, as DNA: TGTGCCAGCGGGGGCGAGGTCCAGGAGTTTAGCACCGGGGAGCTGTTTTTT. This sequence joins TRBV7-9 and TRBJ2-2; the D gene is possibly TRBD1 (6 bases). CDR1 is SEHNR and CDR2 is FQNEAQ in the germline V gene (reference sequence). V lost 8 bases and J lost 4, with 23 bases in between. This CDR3 contains 17 residues.

This CDR3 is CASSFHADGPGETQYF. CDR3 sequence (DNA): TGTGCCAGCAGCTTCCACGCCGACGGTCCCGGGGAGACCCAGTACTTC. The V gene is TRBV7-2, the J gene TRBJ2-5; D is unclear. This CDR3 contains 16 residues. Germline V CDR1 and CDR2: SGHTA, FQGNSA. V dropped 3 bases and J dropped 5 bases, with 19 bases sitting between them.

The rearrangement uses TRBV28 and TRBJ1-5; D is unresolved. Germline lookup yields CDR1 MDHEN and CDR2 SYDVKM. CDR3 length: 12 residues. The V and J ends lost 7 bases and 2 bases respectively, with 6 bases between them. CDR3 loop: CASTFGNQPQHF. DNA for the CDR3: TGTGCCAGCACCTTTGGCAATCAGCCCCAGCATTTT.